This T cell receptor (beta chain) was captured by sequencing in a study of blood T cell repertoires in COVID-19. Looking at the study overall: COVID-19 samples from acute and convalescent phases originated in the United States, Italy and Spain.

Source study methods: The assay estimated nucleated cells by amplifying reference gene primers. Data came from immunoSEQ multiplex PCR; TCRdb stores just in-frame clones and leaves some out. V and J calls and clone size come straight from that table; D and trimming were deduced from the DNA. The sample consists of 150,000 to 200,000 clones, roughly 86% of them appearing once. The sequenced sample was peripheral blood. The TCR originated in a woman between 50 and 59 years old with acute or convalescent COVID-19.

DNA for the CDR3: TGCGCCAGCAGCCAAGTCCCAACCGGGACAGGTCCCTACGAGCAGTACTTC. This gives the protein CASSQVPTGTGPYEQYF. The V and J genes are TRBV4-3 and TRBJ2-7; 8 bases fit TRBD1. Trimming took 1 base from V and 2 from J; bases not matched to a gene: 10. The CDR3 covers 17 residues. CDR1 and CDR2 (germline): LGHNA, YSLEER.